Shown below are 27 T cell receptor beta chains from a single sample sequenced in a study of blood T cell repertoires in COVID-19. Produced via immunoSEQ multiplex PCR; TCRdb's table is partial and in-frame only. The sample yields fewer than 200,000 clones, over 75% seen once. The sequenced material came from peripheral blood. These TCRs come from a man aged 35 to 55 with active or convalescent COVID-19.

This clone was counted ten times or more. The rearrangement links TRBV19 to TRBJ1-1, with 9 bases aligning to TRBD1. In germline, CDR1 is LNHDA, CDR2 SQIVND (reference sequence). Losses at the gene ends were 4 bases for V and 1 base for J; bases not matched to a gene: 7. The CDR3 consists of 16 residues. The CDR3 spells CASSTKQGATNTEAFF. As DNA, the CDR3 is TGTGCCAGTAGTACTAAACAGGGGGCAACGAACACTGAAGCTTTCTTT. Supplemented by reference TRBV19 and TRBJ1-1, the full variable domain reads DGGITQSPKYLFRKEGQNVTLSCEQNLNHDAMYWYRQDPGQGLRLIYYSQIVNDFQKGDIAEGYSVSREKKESFPLTVTSAQKNPTAFYLCASSTKQGATNTEAFFGQGTRLTVV.

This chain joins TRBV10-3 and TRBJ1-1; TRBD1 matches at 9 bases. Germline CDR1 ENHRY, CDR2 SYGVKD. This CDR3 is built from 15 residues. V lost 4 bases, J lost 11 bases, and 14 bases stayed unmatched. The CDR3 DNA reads TGTGCCATCAGTGGGCCCGGGACAGGGCAGTTAGAGGCTTTCTTT. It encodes CAISGPGTGQLEAFF.

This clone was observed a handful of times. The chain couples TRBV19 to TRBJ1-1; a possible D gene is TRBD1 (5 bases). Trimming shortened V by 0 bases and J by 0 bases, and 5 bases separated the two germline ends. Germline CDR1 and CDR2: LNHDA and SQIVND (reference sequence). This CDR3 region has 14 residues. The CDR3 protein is CASSIDRVNTEAFF. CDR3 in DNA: TGTGCCAGTAGTATAGACAGGGTGAACACTGAAGCTTTCTTT.

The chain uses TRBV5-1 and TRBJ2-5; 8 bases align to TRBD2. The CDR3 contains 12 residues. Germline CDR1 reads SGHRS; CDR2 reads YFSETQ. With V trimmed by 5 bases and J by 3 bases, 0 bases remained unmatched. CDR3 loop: CASRRGEETQYF. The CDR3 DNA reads TGCGCCAGCAGGCGGGGGGAAGAGACCCAGTACTTC.

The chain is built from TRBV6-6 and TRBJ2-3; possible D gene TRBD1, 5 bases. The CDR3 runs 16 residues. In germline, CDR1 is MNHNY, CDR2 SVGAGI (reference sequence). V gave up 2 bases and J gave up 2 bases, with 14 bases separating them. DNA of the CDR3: TGTGCCAGCAGTTACCCCGACAGTGCCAACACAGATACGCAGTATTTT. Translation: CASSYPDSANTDTQYF.

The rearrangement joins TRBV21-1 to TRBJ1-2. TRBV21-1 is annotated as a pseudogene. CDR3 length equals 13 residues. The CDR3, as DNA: TGTGCCAGCAGCAAGTGGGAGGGGTATGGCTACACCTTC. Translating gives CASSKWEGYGYTF.

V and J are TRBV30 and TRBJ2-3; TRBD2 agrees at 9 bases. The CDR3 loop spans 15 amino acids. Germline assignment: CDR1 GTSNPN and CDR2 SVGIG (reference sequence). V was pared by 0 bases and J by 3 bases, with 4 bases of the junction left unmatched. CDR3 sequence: CAWSVETSGTDTQYF. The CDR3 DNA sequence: TGTGCCTGGAGTGTAGAGACTAGCGGTACAGATACGCAGTATTTT.

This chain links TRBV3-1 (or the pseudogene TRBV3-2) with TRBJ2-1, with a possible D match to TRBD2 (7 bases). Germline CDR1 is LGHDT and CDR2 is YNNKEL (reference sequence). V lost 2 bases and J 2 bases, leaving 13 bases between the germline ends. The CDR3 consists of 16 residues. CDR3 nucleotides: TGTGCCAGCAGCCAAAACCGGGGGGCTACCTACAATGAGCAGTTCTTC. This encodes CASSQNRGATYNEQFF.

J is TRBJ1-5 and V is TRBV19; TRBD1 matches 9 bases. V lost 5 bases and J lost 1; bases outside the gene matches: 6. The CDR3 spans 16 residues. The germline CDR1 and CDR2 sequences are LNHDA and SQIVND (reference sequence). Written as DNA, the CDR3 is TGTGCCAGTAGTTCCCCGGGACAGGGAAGCAATCAGCCCCAGCATTTT. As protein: CASSSPGQGSNQPQHF.

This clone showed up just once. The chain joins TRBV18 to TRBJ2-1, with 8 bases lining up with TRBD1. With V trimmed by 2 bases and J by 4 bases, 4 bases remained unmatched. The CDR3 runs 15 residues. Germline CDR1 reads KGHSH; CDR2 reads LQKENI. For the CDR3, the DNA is TGTGCCAGCTCACCAAGACAGGGGCCTTACAATGAGCAGTTCTTC. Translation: CASSPRQGPYNEQFF.

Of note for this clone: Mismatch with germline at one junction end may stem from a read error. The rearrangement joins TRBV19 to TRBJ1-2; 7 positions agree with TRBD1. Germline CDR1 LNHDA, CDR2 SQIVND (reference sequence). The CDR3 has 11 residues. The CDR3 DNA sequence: TGTGCCAGCAGTAGGGGGCCGGGCTACACCTTC. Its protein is CASSRGPGYTF. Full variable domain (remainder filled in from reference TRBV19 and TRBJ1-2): DGGITQSPKYLFRKEGQNVTLSCEQNLNHDAMYWYRQDPGQGLRLIYYSQIVNDFQKGDIAEGYSVSREKKESFPLTVTSAQKNPTAFYLCASSRGPGYTFGSGTRLTVV.

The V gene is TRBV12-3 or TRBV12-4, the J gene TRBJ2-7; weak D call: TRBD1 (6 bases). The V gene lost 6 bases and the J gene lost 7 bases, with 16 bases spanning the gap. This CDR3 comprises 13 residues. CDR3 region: CASSRYRDGEQYF. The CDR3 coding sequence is TGTGCCAGCAGCCGATACAGGGATGGGGAGCAGTACTTC.

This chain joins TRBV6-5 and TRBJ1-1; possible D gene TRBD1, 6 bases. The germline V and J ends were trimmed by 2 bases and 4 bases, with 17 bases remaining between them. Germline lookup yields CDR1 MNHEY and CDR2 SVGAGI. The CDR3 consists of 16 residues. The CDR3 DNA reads TGTGCCAGCAGTTACCCCGCCGTAGGGGGTCGCACTGAAGCTTTCTTT. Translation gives CASSYPAVGGRTEAFF.

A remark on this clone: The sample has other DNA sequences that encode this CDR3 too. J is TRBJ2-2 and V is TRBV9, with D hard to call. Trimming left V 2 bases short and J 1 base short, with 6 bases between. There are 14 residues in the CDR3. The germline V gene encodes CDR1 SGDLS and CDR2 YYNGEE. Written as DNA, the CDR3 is TGTGCCAGCAGCGTCACGGGGAACACCGGGGAGCTGTTTTTT. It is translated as CASSVTGNTGELFF.

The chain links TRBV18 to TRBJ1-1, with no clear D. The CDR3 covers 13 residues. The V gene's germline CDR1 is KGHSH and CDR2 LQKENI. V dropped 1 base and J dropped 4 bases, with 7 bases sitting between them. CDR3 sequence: CASSPQAGTEAFF. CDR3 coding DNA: TGTGCCAGCTCACCACAGGCGGGCACTGAAGCTTTCTTT. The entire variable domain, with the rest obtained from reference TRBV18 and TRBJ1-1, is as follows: NAGVMQNPRHLVRRRGQEARLRCSPMKGHSHVYWYRQLPEEGLKFMVYLQKENIIDESGMPKERFSAEFPKEGPSILRIQQVVRGDSAAYFCASSPQAGTEAFFGQGTRLTVV.

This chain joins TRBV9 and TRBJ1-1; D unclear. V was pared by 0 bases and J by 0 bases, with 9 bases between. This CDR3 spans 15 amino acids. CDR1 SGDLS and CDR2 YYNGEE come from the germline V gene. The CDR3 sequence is CASSVGRTLNTEAFF. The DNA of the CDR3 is TGTGCCAGCAGCGTAGGCAGAACGTTGAACACTGAAGCTTTCTTT.

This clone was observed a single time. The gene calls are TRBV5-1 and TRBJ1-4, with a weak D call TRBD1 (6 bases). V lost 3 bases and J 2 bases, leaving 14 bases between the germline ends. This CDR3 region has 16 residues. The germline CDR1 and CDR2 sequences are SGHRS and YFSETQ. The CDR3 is CASSYVQGNTNEKLFF. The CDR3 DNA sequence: TGCGCCAGCAGCTACGTCCAGGGGAATACTAATGAAAAACTGTTTTTT.

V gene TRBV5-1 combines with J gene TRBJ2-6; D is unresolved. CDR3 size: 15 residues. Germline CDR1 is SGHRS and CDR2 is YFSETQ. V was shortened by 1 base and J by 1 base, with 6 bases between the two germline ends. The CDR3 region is CASSLFTSGANVLTF. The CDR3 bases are TGCGCCAGCAGCTTGTTCACTTCTGGGGCCAACGTCCTGACTTTC. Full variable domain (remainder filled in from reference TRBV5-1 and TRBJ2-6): KAGVTQTPRYLIKTRGQQVTLSCSPISGHRSVSWYQQTPGQGLQFLFEYFSETQRNKGNFPGRFSGRQFSNSRSEMNVSTLELGDSALYLCASSLFTSGANVLTFGAGSRLTVL.

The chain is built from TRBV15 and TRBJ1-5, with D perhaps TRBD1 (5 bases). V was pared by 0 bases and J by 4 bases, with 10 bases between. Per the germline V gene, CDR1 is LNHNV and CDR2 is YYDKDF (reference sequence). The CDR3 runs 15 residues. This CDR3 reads CATSRDSRGNQPQHF. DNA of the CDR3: TGTGCCACCAGCAGAGACAGTAGGGGAAATCAGCCCCAGCATTTT. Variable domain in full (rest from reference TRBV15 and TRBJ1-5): DAMVIQNPRYQVTQFGKPVTLSCSQTLNHNVMYWYQQKSSQAPKLLFHYYDKDFNNEADTPDNFQSRRPNTSFCFLDIRSPGLGDTAMYLCATSRDSRGNQPQHFGDGTRLSIL.

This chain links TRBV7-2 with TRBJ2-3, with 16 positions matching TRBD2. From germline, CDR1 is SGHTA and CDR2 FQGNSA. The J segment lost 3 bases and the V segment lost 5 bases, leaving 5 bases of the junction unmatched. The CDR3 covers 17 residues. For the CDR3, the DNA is TGTGCCAGCAGCCAGGGGACTAGCGGGGGGGCAACAGATACGCAGTATTTT. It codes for CASSQGTSGGATDTQYF.

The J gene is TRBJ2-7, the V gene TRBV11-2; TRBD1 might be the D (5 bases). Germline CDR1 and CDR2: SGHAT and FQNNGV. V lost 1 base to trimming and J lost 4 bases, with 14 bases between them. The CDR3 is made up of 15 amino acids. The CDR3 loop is CASSLGGRDGYEQYF. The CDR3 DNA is TGTGCCAGCAGCTTAGGGGGCAGGGATGGGTACGAGCAGTACTTC.

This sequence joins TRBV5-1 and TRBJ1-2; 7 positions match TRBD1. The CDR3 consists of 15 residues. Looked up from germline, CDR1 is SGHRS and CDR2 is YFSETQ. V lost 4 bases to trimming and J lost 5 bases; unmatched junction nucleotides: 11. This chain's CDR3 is CASSPEQDRVYGYTF. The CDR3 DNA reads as TGCGCCAGCAGCCCGGAACAAGACAGGGTGTATGGCTACACCTTC.

The CDR3 bases are TGTGCCAGCAGTCCCAGGACTAGAGGGGGCACAGATACGCAGTATTTT. This codes for CASSPRTRGGTDTQYF. V and J are TRBV2 and TRBJ2-3, with TRBD2 matching over 7 bases. The trim removed 5 bases at V and 1 base at J, leaving 9 bases unmatched. Per germline, CDR1 SNHLY and CDR2 FYNNEI. This CDR3 has 16 amino acids. The complete variable domain, with remaining parts taken from reference TRBV2 and TRBJ2-3, reads EPEVTQTPSHQVTQMGQEVILRCVPISNHLYFYWYRQILGQKVEFLVSFYNNEISEKSEIFDDQFSVERPDGSNFTLKIRSTKLEDSAMYFCASSPRTRGGTDTQYFGPGTRLTVL.

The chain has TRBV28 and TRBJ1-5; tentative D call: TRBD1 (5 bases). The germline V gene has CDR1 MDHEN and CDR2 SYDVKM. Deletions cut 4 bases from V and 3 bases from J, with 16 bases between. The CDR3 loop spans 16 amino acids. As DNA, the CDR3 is TGTGCCAGCAGTTCCCTTTTGTGGGGGGTCAATCAGCCCCAGCATTTT. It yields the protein CASSSLLWGVNQPQHF.

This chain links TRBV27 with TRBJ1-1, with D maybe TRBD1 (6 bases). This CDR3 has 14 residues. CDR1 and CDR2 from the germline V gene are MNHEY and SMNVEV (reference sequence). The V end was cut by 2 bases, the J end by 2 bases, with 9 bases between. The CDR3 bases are TGTGCCAGCAGTTTAGGGGGCCTAAACACTGAAGCTTTCTTT. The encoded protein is CASSLGGLNTEAFF.

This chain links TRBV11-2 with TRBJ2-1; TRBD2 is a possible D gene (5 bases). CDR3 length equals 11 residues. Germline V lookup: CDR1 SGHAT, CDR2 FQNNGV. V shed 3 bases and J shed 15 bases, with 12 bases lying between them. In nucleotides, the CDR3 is TGTGCCAGCAGCTTGGGGAGAGGAGGGTTCTTC. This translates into CASSLGRGGFF.

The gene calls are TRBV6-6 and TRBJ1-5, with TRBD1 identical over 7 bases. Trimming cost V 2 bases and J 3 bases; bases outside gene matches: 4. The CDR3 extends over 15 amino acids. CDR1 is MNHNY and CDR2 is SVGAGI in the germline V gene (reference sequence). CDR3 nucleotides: TGTGCCAGCAGTTACACTCAGGGGGTCAATCAGCCCCAGCATTTT. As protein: CASSYTQGVNQPQHF.